The 15 T cell receptor beta chains below all came from one sample that was sequenced in a study of cytomegalovirus exposure and HLA in healthy donors. Measured with immunoSEQ multiplex PCR; TCRdb has only the in-frame clones, and not every one. The sample lists 65,000 or so clones; around 90% were seen once. Source material: PBMCs. Receptors originate from a young woman in good health and CMV-seronegative.

Of note for this clone: The DNA is left out, because the CDR3 cannot be placed on it with certainty; the CDR3 is given as TCRdb lists it. The chain employs TRBV27 and TRBJ1-2; the table's D call, TRBD1, was not checked against the DNA. The CDR3 length is 13 residues, termini included. Germline-derived CDR1 and CDR2 are MNHEY and SMNVEV (reference sequence). This chain's CDR3 is CASSFGQGYGYTF.

This chain uses TRBV4-1 with TRBJ1-1; a weak D match, TRBD1 (6 bases). The CDR3 is 15 amino acids. Trimming took 1 base from V and 4 from J, leaving 13 bases between them. In germline, CDR1 is MGHRA, CDR2 YSYEKL. Here the CDR3 reads CASSQVGGLGTEAFF. In nucleotides, the CDR3 is TGCGCCAGCAGCCAAGTAGGGGGACTAGGCACTGAAGCTTTCTTT.

The V gene is TRBV2, the J gene TRBJ2-5; 8 positions match TRBD1. This CDR3 has 15 amino acids. V lost 1 base, J lost 4 bases, and 5 bases stayed unmatched. The V gene's germline CDR1 is SNHLY and CDR2 FYNNEI. The CDR3 spells CASSEGTGGSETQYF. The CDR3 nucleotides read TGTGCCAGCAGTGAAGGTACAGGGGGATCAGAGACCCAGTACTTC.

The chain uses TRBV7-6 and TRBJ2-7; D is possibly TRBD2 (5 bases). The CDR3 has 15 amino acids. CDR1 is SGHVS and CDR2 is FNYEAQ in the germline V gene. Trimming pared 1 base from V and 3 bases from J, leaving 13 bases between. Written as DNA, the CDR3 is TGTGCCAGCAGCTTAGAGCCGGACGAGGGCTACGAGCAGTACTTC. Amino acids: CASSLEPDEGYEQYF.

CDR3 bases: TGTGCCAGCAGTGAAGAGGGGAGGGACCAAGAGACCCAGTACTTC. It encodes CASSEEGRDQETQYF. The chain links TRBV6-1 to TRBJ2-5; 7 bases line up with TRBD2. Germline assignment: CDR1 MNHNS and CDR2 SASEGT. The CDR3 runs to 15 residues. Unmatched junction bases numbered 2, after V lost 1 base and J lost 0 bases.

This chain's CDR3 is CASSPGLGANYGYTF. The CDR3 DNA reads as TGTGCCAGCAGCCCTGGTTTGGGAGCTAACTATGGCTACACCTTC. The chain combines TRBV5-4 with TRBJ1-2; no firm D call. The V end lost 4 bases, the J end lost 0 bases, and 13 bases lay between the germline ends. Germline V gives CDR1 SGHNT, CDR2 YYREEE (reference sequence). This CDR3 is built from 15 residues.

V is TRBV29-1 and J is TRBJ1-2; D uncertain. The CDR3 loop spans 15 amino acids. The V end was cut by 7 bases, the J end by 4 bases, with 22 bases between. Looked up from germline, CDR1 is SQVTM and CDR2 is ANQGSEA. The CDR3 here is CSELPPENPSYGYTF. The CDR3 DNA is TGCAGCGAACTACCCCCAGAAAACCCGTCCTATGGCTACACCTTC.

The V gene is TRBV6-1, the J gene TRBJ1-3; D remains ambiguous. Per germline, CDR1 MNHNS and CDR2 SASEGT. This CDR3 is 16 amino acids long. V gave up 1 base and J gave up 4 bases, with 14 bases separating them. DNA for the CDR3: TGTGCCAGCAGTGAAGATGGAGGAACGGGAGGAAACACCATATATTTT. This codes for CASSEDGGTGGNTIYF.

This chain joins TRBV5-4 and TRBJ1-1; a possible D gene is TRBD1 (6 bases). Germline CDR1 and CDR2: SGHNT and YYREEE (reference sequence). This CDR3 is 14 amino acids long. Trimming cost V 3 bases and J 1 base, with 10 bases left between them. The CDR3 protein is CASSSPGQNTEAFF. Here the CDR3 DNA reads TGTGCCAGCAGCTCCCCGGGACAGAACACTGAAGCTTTCTTT.

CDR3 region: CASSLAGSGNTIYF. CDR3 coding DNA: TGTGCCAGCAGCTTGGCAGGGTCTGGAAACACCATATATTTT. The V call is TRBV7-2, the J call TRBJ1-3; maybe TRBD1 (5 bases). Per the germline V gene, CDR1 is SGHTA and CDR2 is FQGNSA. CDR3 size: 14 residues. The V gene lost 3 bases and the J gene lost 1 base, with 7 bases spanning the gap.

Only one count was recorded for this clone. This chain connects TRBV19 to TRBJ1-4; 10 positions agree with TRBD1. The CDR3 is 15 residues long. The trim removed 4 bases at V and 6 bases at J, leaving 5 bases unmatched. Germline assignment: CDR1 LNHDA and CDR2 SQIVND (reference sequence). CDR3 sequence (DNA): TGTGCCAGTAGTACCCGGGACAGGGGAGATGAAAAACTGTTTTTT. Protein sequence: CASSTRDRGDEKLFF.

The chain employs TRBV11-2 and TRBJ2-4; 10 bases map to TRBD2. J was trimmed by 0 bases and V by 5 bases; bases with no gene match: 10. The CDR3 loop spans 18 amino acids. Germline V gives CDR1 SGHAT, CDR2 FQNNGV. Here the CDR3 reads CASSPTAGGSKAKNIQYF. CDR3 nucleotide sequence: TGTGCCAGCAGCCCCACAGCGGGGGGGAGTAAAGCCAAAAACATTCAGTACTTC.

This chain uses TRBV9 with TRBJ1-2, with D possibly TRBD1 on 6 matching bases. Trimming removed 3 bases from V and 2 bases from J, with 8 bases in between. The CDR3 spans 13 residues. Germline V gene sequence: CDR1 SGDLS, CDR2 YYNGEE. This CDR3 reads CASSGGGNYGYTF. CDR3 DNA sequence: TGTGCCAGCAGCGGGGGGGGCAACTATGGCTACACCTTC.

The CDR3 DNA is TGTGCCAGCTCACCAACCACCGGCGGGAATTCCGGAAACACCATATATTTT. Translating gives CASSPTTGGNSGNTIYF. This sequence joins TRBV18 and TRBJ1-3, with D uncertain. Germline values: CDR1 KGHSH, CDR2 LQKENI. This CDR3 spans 17 amino acids. V dropped 2 bases and J dropped 4 bases, with 18 bases sitting between them. The full variable domain, rest sourced from reference TRBV18 and TRBJ1-3, is NAGVMQNPRHLVRRRGQEARLRCSPMKGHSHVYWYRQLPEEGLKFMVYLQKENIIDESGMPKERFSAEFPKEGPSILRIQQVVRGDSAAYFCASSPTTGGNSGNTIYFGEGSWLTVV.

This chain joins TRBV4-2 and TRBJ1-5; a weak D match, TRBD1 (6 bases). The V and J ends lost 4 bases and 2 bases respectively, with 15 bases between them. This CDR3 is built from 16 residues. Germline V CDR1 and CDR2: LGHNA, YNFKEQ. CDR3 coding DNA: TGTGCCAGCAGCCCTACAGGGTCCGACCGCAATCAGCCCCAGCATTTT. As protein: CASSPTGSDRNQPQHF.